The following is a T cell receptor beta chain sequence with its context. What it binds is unknown. This specimen belongs to a study of T cells in localized non-small cell lung cancer. Study findings and constraints: Longer overall survival was linked to higher blood T cell density.

This CDR3 has 14 residues. Germline CDR1 LNHDA, CDR2 SQIVND (reference sequence). V trimming: 9 bases; J trimming: 6 bases; junction bases outside the gene matches: 9. Libraries were prepared by immunoSEQ multiplex PCR; TCRdb keeps only in-frame clonotypes and omits some of them. The sample includes over 40,000 clones, over 70% of them seen just once. This sequence joins TRBV19 and TRBJ2-3, with 10 bases aligning to TRBD1. This material consisted of peripheral blood mononuclear cells, taken before any cancer treatment. This receptor was obtained from a man aged 40 to 70 with stage III lung adenocarcinoma. CDR3 amino acids: CASVRGQGDDTQYF. The CDR3 DNA is TGTGCCAGCGTTCGTGGACAGGGGGACGATACGCAGTATTTT.